The next 14 T cell receptor beta chains were all read from a single sample in a study of blood T cells in healthy people across ages (dated by TCRdb to between 2014 and 2016). Library preparation used 5' RACE. Sequenced on an Illumina HiSeq 2500. The second PCR ran for about 7 to 11 cycles and used a J-beta primer mix along with a sample-barcoded 5' primer. TCRdb handled the public reads itself, with Q25 trimming in fastp and clone calling in MiXCR, and kept productive beta chains. Every CDR3 protein is listed once, alongside the most common genes and DNA of its rows. For this sample the table gives more than 900,000 distinct CDR3 sequences, of which 20% to 25% were detected only once. About 0.72% of the sample is in the top ten clones. These data were also reused for a study on T cells of mothers and their children.

Sample: blood. These TCRs come from a girl between 2 and 10 years old in good health.

The genes are TRBV29-1 and TRBJ2-5; 9 bases map to TRBD1. Matching the DNA end better, TRBJ2-7 makes the J call doubtful. Germline CDR1 SQVTM, CDR2 ANQGSEA. The CDR3 runs to 13 residues. The CDR3 bases are TGCAGCGTCCGAGGGACAGGGTCCTACGAGCAGTACTTC. This sequence encodes CSVRGTGSYEQYF.

Points on this clonotype: At one end, the junction sequence differs from germline, possibly due to a read error. The CDR3 is CASSQFKGDTEAFF. The CDR3 nucleotides read TGTGCCAGCAGCCAATTCAAGGGAGACACCGAAGCTTTCTTT. The chain couples TRBV3-1 to TRBJ1-1; D remains unclear. This CDR3 region has 14 residues. Per germline, CDR1 LGHDT and CDR2 YNNKEL (reference sequence). The variable domain in full, with the rest retrieved from reference TRBV3-1 and TRBJ1-1, is DTAVSQTPKYLVTQMGNDKSIKCEQNLGHDTMYWYKQDSKKFLKIMFSYNNKELIINETVPNRFSPKSPDKAHLNLHINSLELGDSAVYFCASSQFKGDTEAFFGQGTRLTVV.

This sequence joins TRBV12-3 or TRBV12-4 and TRBJ2-3, with 7 bases that match TRBD2. J was trimmed by 1 base and V by 10 bases; bases with no gene match: 8. This CDR3 region has 14 residues. The CDR3 loop reads CATHQRGGTDTQYF. CDR3 bases: TGTGCCACCCATCAGCGGGGAGGCACAGATACGCAGTATTTT.

This chain connects TRBV7-9 to TRBJ1-2, with D possibly being TRBD1 (5 bases). The CDR3 totals 15 residues. The germline V gene encodes CDR1 SEHNR and CDR2 FQNEAQ (reference sequence). Trimming cost V 2 bases and J 11 bases, with 21 bases left between them. The CDR3 sequence is CASSLSWDGAPEYTF. DNA of the CDR3: TGTGCCAGCAGCTTATCATGGGACGGCGCCCCCGAGTACACCTTC.

The chain couples TRBV20-1 to TRBJ1-6, with D perhaps matching TRBD1 (5 bases). Germline values: CDR1 DFQATT, CDR2 SNEGSKA (reference sequence). V lost 3 bases, J lost 7 bases, and 13 bases lay in between. The CDR3 is 14 amino acids. The CDR3 loop reads CSASRPEGNSPLHF. The CDR3 nucleotides are TGCAGTGCTAGCCGGCCCGAGGGGAATTCACCCCTCCACTTT.

This clonotype was recorded a few times. The CDR3 DNA reads as TGTGCCAGCAGTTACTGGATACAGGGGGGGAGGGCTGAAGCTTTCTTT. It encodes CASSYWIQGGRAEAFF. The chain employs TRBV6-5 and TRBJ1-1, with 8 bases matching TRBD1. There are 16 residues in the CDR3. V gave up 1 base and J gave up 6 bases; unmatched junction bases: 10. In germline, CDR1 is MNHEY, CDR2 SVGAGI.

This clonotype was detected only a few times. V and J are TRBV25-1 and TRBJ1-5; D may be TRBD1 (5 bases). CDR3 length: 14 residues. Trimming removed 2 bases at V and 6 bases at J, with 11 bases between. Germline assignment: CDR1 MGHDK and CDR2 SYGVNS. This CDR3 reads CASSEVQEFQPQHF. The DNA for the CDR3 is TGTGCCAGCAGTGAAGTACAGGAGTTTCAGCCCCAGCATTTT.

In this sample, this clonotype turned up a few times. CDR3 amino acids: CASSPSGSLRSTDTQYF. CDR3 coding DNA: TGTGCCAGCAGCCCTAGCGGGAGCCTCAGAAGCACAGATACGCAGTATTTT. The rearrangement joins TRBV7-9 to TRBJ2-3, with 10 bases fitting TRBD2. The CDR3 has 17 amino acids. The V and J ends lost 5 bases and 0 bases, in that order; junction bases with no gene match: 8. Germline loops: CDR1 SEHNR, CDR2 FQNEAQ (reference sequence).

Only a few counts were recorded for this clonotype. Here the CDR3 reads CASSLDNRGGYTF. The DNA for the CDR3 is TGTGCCAGCAGCTTAGATAACAGAGGCGGCTACACCTTC. V is TRBV11-2 and J is TRBJ1-2; D is undetermined. The V gene's germline CDR1 is SGHAT and CDR2 FQNNGV. This CDR3 comprises 13 residues. Trimming took off 0 bases at V and 8 bases at J, with 10 bases between the two ends. The full variable domain, its missing parts supplied by reference TRBV11-2 and TRBJ1-2, is EAGVAQSPRYKIIEKRQSVAFWCNPISGHATLYWYQQILGQGPKLLIQFQNNGVVDDSQLPKDRFSAERLKGVDSTLKIQPAKLEDSAVYLCASSLDNRGGYTFGSGTRLTVV.

The J gene is TRBJ2-1, the V gene TRBV15, with 12 nucleotides matching TRBD2. V was clipped by 0 bases and J by 9 bases; unmatched bases: 12. CDR1 LNHNV and CDR2 YYDKDF come from the germline V gene (reference sequence). CDR3 length: 18 residues. CDR3 amino acids: CATSRDVPASGGAGEQFF. The CDR3 DNA reads TGTGCCACCAGCAGAGATGTTCCGGCTAGCGGGGGGGCGGGTGAGCAGTTCTTC.

This clonotype appeared a few times. V is TRBV15 and J is TRBJ1-5; D call uncertain. The V and J ends lost 1 base and 2 bases respectively, with 12 bases between them. The CDR3 is 16 amino acids. Germline-derived CDR1 and CDR2 are LNHNV and YYDKDF (reference sequence). The CDR3 bases are TGTGCCACCAGCAGAGGTAGTGGTTTGGGCAATCAGCCCCAGCATTTT. As protein: CATSRGSGLGNQPQHF.

The rearrangement links TRBV6-5 to TRBJ2-2; TRBD1 or TRBD2 may be the D gene (5 bases each). Germline V CDR1 and CDR2: MNHEY, SVGAGI. V shed 2 bases and J shed 7 bases, with 11 bases lying between them. This CDR3 is built from 14 residues. CDR3 sequence reads: CASSYSFGGGELFF. The DNA for the CDR3 is TGTGCCAGCAGTTACAGTTTTGGGGGCGGGGAGCTGTTTTTT.

V gene TRBV12-3 or TRBV12-4 combines with J gene TRBJ2-5; D gene uncertain. The J call may be wrong; the DNA end is better matched by TRBJ2-1. The CDR3 is 14 residues long. The CDR3 spells CASTPETVGNEQFF. The CDR3 nucleotides read TGTGCCAGCACCCCTGAAACGGTGGGCAATGAGCAGTTCTTC.

Many counts were recorded for this clonotype. The chain recombines TRBV11-2 with TRBJ2-2, with a tentative D call TRBD2 (5 bases). V dropped 1 base and J dropped 0 bases, with 6 bases sitting between them. The CDR3 has 15 residues. The germline CDR1 and CDR2 sequences are SGHAT and FQNNGV. CDR3 amino acids: CASSLGGSNTGELFF. Here the CDR3 DNA reads TGTGCCAGCAGCTTAGGAGGGTCGAACACCGGGGAGCTGTTTTTT.